These T cell receptor beta chains were read from a single sample in a study of technical replicates of blood from a few donors. Profiling relied on immunoSEQ multiplex PCR, and the TCRdb table lists in-frame clones only, not all of them. The sample contains about 48,000 clones, approximately 90% of which appear only once. Sequenced sample: PBMCs. The receptors stem from a human donor in good health. Some clones in this sample may be carry-over from other donors' samples. CDR3s include the opening cysteine and the closing phenylalanine or tryptophan. Fields, in order: clone size, V gene, J gene, D gene, CDR3 DNA, CDR3 protein. The D gene is left open where the match is weak. Where a row states a size, it is once, few, many or the class of an expanded clone; other rows omit it.

abundance: .; v_gene: TRBV7-3; j_gene: TRBJ1-5; d_gene: .; CDR3nt: TGTGCCAGCAGCAACGTAGAGCGGCCCCAGCATTTT; CDR3aa: CASSNVERPQHF
abundance: .; v_gene: TRBV5-1; j_gene: TRBJ2-2; d_gene: TRBD2; CDR3nt: TGCGCCAGCAGCTTGGCTAGCGGGAGCACCGGGGAGCTGTTTTTT; CDR3aa: CASSLASGSTGELFF
abundance: .; v_gene: TRBV7-2; j_gene: TRBJ1-2; d_gene: TRBD1; CDR3nt: TGTGCCAGCAGCTTTTTGACACAGGGGGCCGGCTATGGCTACACCTTC; CDR3aa: CASSFLTQGAGYGYTF
abundance: .; v_gene: TRBV7-2; j_gene: TRBJ1-3; d_gene: .; CDR3nt: TGTGCCAGCAGCTTAGCGGCCGACACCATATATTTT; CDR3aa: CASSLAADTIYF
abundance: .; v_gene: TRBV7-2; j_gene: TRBJ2-3; d_gene: TRBD1; CDR3nt: TGTGCCAGCAGCAGGGACAGGGCGGGAGATACGCAGTATTTT; CDR3aa: CASSRDRAGDTQYF
abundance: .; v_gene: TRBV5-4; j_gene: TRBJ2-2; d_gene: .; CDR3nt: TGTGCCAGCAGCCCGGAGGACACCGGGGAGCTGTTTTTT; CDR3aa: CASSPEDTGELFF
abundance: .; v_gene: TRBV7-3; j_gene: TRBJ2-1; d_gene: TRBD2; CDR3nt: TGTGCCAGCAGCTTGGCTAGCGGGAGTAGTGAGCAGTTCTTC; CDR3aa: CASSLASGSSEQFF
abundance: .; v_gene: TRBV14; j_gene: TRBJ2-7; d_gene: TRBD1; CDR3nt: TGTGCCAGCAGCCACGTGACAGGGCTGTTCGAGCAGTACTTC; CDR3aa: CASSHVTGLFEQYF
abundance: .; v_gene: TRBV5-1; j_gene: TRBJ2-1; d_gene: TRBD2; CDR3nt: TGCGCCAGCAGCTTGGTAGGACTAGCGGACGCCTACAATGAGCAGTTCTTC; CDR3aa: CASSLVGLADAYNEQFF
abundance: .; v_gene: TRBV19; j_gene: TRBJ1-4; d_gene: TRBD1; CDR3nt: TGTGCCAGTAGTAAGGGACAGACCGCAACTAATGAAAAACTGTTTTTT; CDR3aa: CASSKGQTATNEKLFF
abundance: .; v_gene: TRBV5-6; j_gene: TRBJ2-7; d_gene: TRBD1; CDR3nt: TGTGCCAGCATCATTCGCGGGACAGGCTACGAGCAGTACTTC; CDR3aa: CASIIRGTGYEQYF
abundance: .; v_gene: TRBV5-1; j_gene: TRBJ2-7; d_gene: TRBD1; CDR3nt: TGCGCCAGCAGCTTCGACAGGGAAGTCTACGAGCAGTACTTC; CDR3aa: CASSFDREVYEQYF
abundance: .; v_gene: TRBV13; j_gene: TRBJ2-1; d_gene: TRBD1; CDR3nt: TGTGCCAGCAGCTGGGGACAGGGGGGGCGGGAGCAGTTCTTC; CDR3aa: CASSWGQGGREQFF
abundance: .; v_gene: TRBV9; j_gene: TRBJ1-1; d_gene: .; CDR3nt: TGTGCCAGCAGCGTAGTGGGGGGGTCGGCTTTCTTT; CDR3aa: CASSVVGGSAFF
abundance: .; v_gene: TRBV7-2; j_gene: TRBJ1-4; d_gene: TRBD1; CDR3nt: TGTGCCAGCAGCCTAGGGGGACAGGGAGGCGAAAAACTGTTTTTT; CDR3aa: CASSLGGQGGEKLFF
abundance: .; v_gene: TRBV2; j_gene: TRBJ1-1; d_gene: .; CDR3nt: TGTGCCAGCAGTCTTACAGACAACACTGAAGCTTTCTTT; CDR3aa: CASSLTDNTEAFF
abundance: .; v_gene: TRBV27; j_gene: TRBJ1-6; d_gene: .; CDR3nt: TGTGCCAGCAGTTTCAGAGTTACTCCGGGGAACTATAATTCACCCCTCCACTTT; CDR3aa: CASSFRVTPGNYNSPLHF
abundance: .; v_gene: TRBV19; j_gene: TRBJ2-7; d_gene: TRBD1; CDR3nt: TGTGCCAGTAGATCCGGGACAGGGGAACTGGAGCAGTACTTC; CDR3aa: CASRSGTGELEQYF
abundance: .; v_gene: TRBV7-2; j_gene: TRBJ2-2; d_gene: .; CDR3nt: TGTGCCAGCAGCTTAGCAGGGGTGAACACCGGGGAGCTGTTTTTT; CDR3aa: CASSLAGVNTGELFF
abundance: .; v_gene: TRBV7-2; j_gene: TRBJ2-7; d_gene: TRBD2; CDR3nt: TGTGCCAGCAGCTTAATAACGGGAGGACCGTCCTACGAGCAGTACTTC; CDR3aa: CASSLITGGPSYEQYF
abundance: .; v_gene: TRBV15; j_gene: TRBJ2-1; d_gene: TRBD2; CDR3nt: TGTGCCACCAGCTCCCACCGAGGGTTGACTAGCGGGGGCAATGAGCAGTTCTTC; CDR3aa: CATSSHRGLTSGGNEQFF
abundance: .; v_gene: TRBV29-1; j_gene: TRBJ1-2; d_gene: .; CDR3nt: TGCAGCGTTGAGGGACACCTCTATGGCTACACCTTC; CDR3aa: CSVEGHLYGYTF
abundance: .; v_gene: TRBV4-2; j_gene: TRBJ1-1; d_gene: TRBD1; CDR3nt: TGTGCCAGCAGAGGGGACAGACTGAACACTGAAGCTTTCTTT; CDR3aa: CASRGDRLNTEAFF
abundance: .; v_gene: TRBV28; j_gene: TRBJ1-5; d_gene: TRBD1; CDR3nt: TGTGCCAGCAAGATGATGAGACAGGGAAGGGGGATGATGGGCAATCAGCCCCAGCATTTT; CDR3aa: CASKMMRQGRGMMGNQPQHF
abundance: .; v_gene: TRBV30; j_gene: TRBJ1-2; d_gene: .; CDR3nt: TGTGCCTGGAGTGTAGGAGTCTATGGCTACACCTTC; CDR3aa: CAWSVGVYGYTF
abundance: .; v_gene: TRBV13; j_gene: TRBJ2-1; d_gene: TRBD1; CDR3nt: TGTGCCAGCAGCCAAAACAGGGGGCCGGAAGACAATGAGCAGTTCTTC; CDR3aa: CASSQNRGPEDNEQFF
abundance: .; v_gene: TRBV7-2; j_gene: TRBJ2-7; d_gene: .; CDR3nt: TGTGCCAGCAGCTTAGGTCAGTCCCCTTCCTACGAGCAGTACTTC; CDR3aa: CASSLGQSPSYEQYF
abundance: .; v_gene: TRBV5-1; j_gene: TRBJ1-6; d_gene: TRBD1; CDR3nt: TGCGCCAGCAGCGCAGGGACAGGGAATCGGAATTCACCCCTCCACTTT; CDR3aa: CASSAGTGNRNSPLHF
abundance: once; v_gene: TRBV2; j_gene: TRBJ1-3; d_gene: TRBD1; CDR3nt: TGTGCCAGCAGGGACAGGGCTGCTGGAAACACCATATATTTT; CDR3aa: CASRDRAAGNTIYF
abundance: .; v_gene: TRBV7-9; j_gene: TRBJ1-3; d_gene: .; CDR3nt: TGTGCCAGCAACGATGCGGCTGGTGGTGGAAACACCATATATTTT; CDR3aa: CASNDAAGGGNTIYF
abundance: .; v_gene: TRBV7-8; j_gene: TRBJ1-5; d_gene: TRBD1; CDR3nt: TGTGCCAGCAGCTTAGAGACAGGGTCGGTTAGAAGCAATCAGCCCCAGCATTTT; CDR3aa: CASSLETGSVRSNQPQHF
abundance: .; v_gene: TRBV9; j_gene: TRBJ2-6; d_gene: TRBD1; CDR3nt: TGTGCCAGCAGCGAAAGACAGGGGCCTGGGGCCAACGTCCTGACTTTC; CDR3aa: CASSERQGPGANVLTF
abundance: once; v_gene: TRBV6-1; j_gene: TRBJ2-5; d_gene: TRBD1; CDR3nt: TGTGCCAGCAGTGGGGGGGGACAGGGAAGGGGCATGGCCCAGTACTTC; CDR3aa: CASSGGGQGRGMAQYF
abundance: once; v_gene: TRBV12-5; j_gene: TRBJ1-1; d_gene: .; CDR3nt: TGTGCTAGTGGCTCCCCGGGATTCCCTAGGGCTGAAGCTTTCTTT; CDR3aa: CASGSPGFPRAEAFF
abundance: .; v_gene: TRBV5-6; j_gene: TRBJ2-1; d_gene: .; CDR3nt: TGTGCCAGCAGTCGTAACGGGGGGCTTGACAATGAGCAGTTCTTC; CDR3aa: CASSRNGGLDNEQFF
abundance: .; v_gene: TRBV15; j_gene: TRBJ2-7; d_gene: TRBD2; CDR3nt: TGTGCCACCAGCAGAGATCGCGGGAGAAGCGAGCAGTACTTC; CDR3aa: CATSRDRGRSEQYF
abundance: .; v_gene: TRBV15; j_gene: TRBJ1-4; d_gene: .; CDR3nt: TGTGCCACCAGCACCTTTAGTCCGCGCCCTTATGAAAAACTGTTTTTT; CDR3aa: CATSTFSPRPYEKLFF
abundance: .; v_gene: TRBV12-5; j_gene: TRBJ2-5; d_gene: .; CDR3nt: TGTGCTAGTGCCCCCTCTTCCAGGGCGTACCAAGAGACCCAGTACTTC; CDR3aa: CASAPSSRAYQETQYF
abundance: .; v_gene: TRBV6-1; j_gene: TRBJ2-2; d_gene: TRBD1; CDR3nt: TGTGCCAGCAGTTCAGGGACAGGGAACACCGGGGAGCTGTTTTTT; CDR3aa: CASSSGTGNTGELFF
abundance: .; v_gene: TRBV7-8; j_gene: TRBJ1-4; d_gene: TRBD1; CDR3nt: TGTGCCAGCAGCTTACAGACAGGGCAAGGTGAAAAACTGTTTTTT; CDR3aa: CASSLQTGQGEKLFF
abundance: .; v_gene: TRBV5-1; j_gene: TRBJ2-3; d_gene: .; CDR3nt: TGCGCCAGCAGCTCCGGACGGACTAGCACAGATACGCAGTATTTT; CDR3aa: CASSSGRTSTDTQYF
abundance: once; v_gene: TRBV7-9; j_gene: TRBJ2-7; d_gene: .; CDR3nt: TGTGCCAGCAGCTTAACGGACAGAACCTACGAGCAGTACTTC; CDR3aa: CASSLTDRTYEQYF
abundance: .; v_gene: TRBV19; j_gene: TRBJ2-7; d_gene: .; CDR3nt: TGTGCCAGTAGTATGGCGGGGACCACCTACGAGCAGTACTTC; CDR3aa: CASSMAGTTYEQYF
abundance: .; v_gene: TRBV7-8; j_gene: TRBJ2-2; d_gene: .; CDR3nt: TGTGCCAGCAGCTTGGGGCCCTTCGGGGAGCTGTTTTTT; CDR3aa: CASSLGPFGELFF
abundance: .; v_gene: TRBV7-8; j_gene: TRBJ1-2; d_gene: .; CDR3nt: TGTGCCAGCAGCTTAGGACGGGGTACGGGCGGCTACACCTTC; CDR3aa: CASSLGRGTGGYTF
abundance: once; v_gene: TRBV19; j_gene: TRBJ2-2; d_gene: TRBD1; CDR3nt: TGTGCCAGTACCGTGGACAGGGGCAATACCGGGGAGCTGTTTTTT; CDR3aa: CASTVDRGNTGELFF
abundance: .; v_gene: TRBV6-6; j_gene: TRBJ2-7; d_gene: TRBD1; CDR3nt: TGTGCCAGCAGTCGTCCGGGACAGGGGTTTTTCGAGCAGTACTTC; CDR3aa: CASSRPGQGFFEQYF
abundance: .; v_gene: TRBV18; j_gene: TRBJ2-1; d_gene: .; CDR3nt: TGTGCCAGCTCACCGACGACTAGATATTCCTACAATGAGCAGTTCTTC; CDR3aa: CASSPTTRYSYNEQFF
abundance: .; v_gene: TRBV19; j_gene: TRBJ2-3; d_gene: TRBD1; CDR3nt: TGTGCCAGTAGTCAATACTACGACAGGGCCACAGATACGCAGTATTTT; CDR3aa: CASSQYYDRATDTQYF
abundance: .; v_gene: TRBV6-1; j_gene: TRBJ1-3; d_gene: .; CDR3nt: TGTGCCAGCAGAGAGGGTTCCACCTCTGGAAACACCATATATTTT; CDR3aa: CASREGSTSGNTIYF
abundance: .; v_gene: TRBV7-9; j_gene: TRBJ1-2; d_gene: .; CDR3nt: TGTGCCAGCAGCGGGGAGGGCTATGGCTACACCTTC; CDR3aa: CASSGEGYGYTF
abundance: .; v_gene: TRBV10-3; j_gene: TRBJ2-5; d_gene: TRBD2; CDR3nt: TGTGCCATCAGTGACCCACCGGGACTAGCGGGGGACCAACAAGAGACCCAGTACTTC; CDR3aa: CAISDPPGLAGDQQETQYF